Below are 22 T cell receptor beta chains sequenced from a single sample in a study of cytomegalovirus exposure and HLA in healthy donors. Vbeta (60) and Jbeta (13) primers were used in the PCR. Clones were read by immunoSEQ multiplex PCR, and TCRdb kept only the in-frame ones, dropping some. The sample holds under 100,000 clones; 81% are singletons and the top ten take approximately 4%. The sample taken for sequencing was PBMCs. The receptors come from a woman between 70 and 85 years old in good health and CMV-seropositive.

This clone was recorded many times. The chain is built from TRBV18 and TRBJ2-7; 8 bases align to TRBD1. Germline V CDR1 and CDR2: KGHSH, LQKENI. The CDR3 length is 14 residues. J lost 2 bases, V lost 6 bases, and 6 bases had no gene match. The DNA for the CDR3 is TGTGCCAGCTCGTGGGGGACAGGACCCTACGAGCAGTACTTC. This gives the protein CASSWGTGPYEQYF.

The V and J genes are TRBV25-1 and TRBJ1-1, with TRBD1 identical over 9 bases. Germline lookup yields CDR1 MGHDK and CDR2 SYGVNS. The CDR3 has 14 amino acids. Unmatched junction bases numbered 3, after V lost 5 bases and J lost 2 bases. The CDR3 is CASSITGGNTEAFF. The CDR3 DNA follows: TGTGCCAGCAGTATAACAGGGGGCAACACTGAAGCTTTCTTT.

The chain couples TRBV5-3 to TRBJ2-7; 7 positions agree with TRBD1. TRBV5-3 is known as an ORF, though its function is uncertain. CDR3 size: 14 residues. The ends lost 5 bases at V and 1 base at J; junction bases unmatched: 6. The CDR3 loop reads CARRWSGGSYEQYF. CDR3 bases: TGTGCCAGAAGGTGGTCAGGGGGTTCCTACGAGCAGTACTTC.

The chain couples TRBV4-3 to TRBJ2-1; perhaps TRBD2 as D (5 bases). The CDR3 is 17 amino acids. Germline V gene lookup returns CDR1 LGHNA and CDR2 YSLEER. V was pared by 2 bases and J by 0 bases, with 14 bases between. The CDR3 nucleotides are TGCGCCAGCAGCCAAATTGCCGGGGTTAGCTCCTACAATGAGCAGTTCTTC. Amino acid sequence: CASSQIAGVSSYNEQFF.

V is TRBV9 and J is TRBJ1-3; D may be TRBD1 (5 bases). This CDR3 contains 15 residues. CDR1 is SGDLS and CDR2 is YYNGEE in the germline V gene. Trimming removed 4 bases from V and 4 bases from J, with 15 bases in between. Here the CDR3 reads CASSPGGATGNTIYF. CDR3 DNA sequence: TGTGCCAGCAGCCCCGGGGGAGCCACGGGAAACACCATATATTTT.

The chain combines TRBV7-2 with TRBJ2-3; D is possibly TRBD2 (5 bases). Trimming removed 6 bases from V and 0 bases from J, with 10 bases in between. The CDR3 has 14 amino acids. Germline-derived CDR1 and CDR2 are SGHTA and FQGNSA. The CDR3: CASRPTRSTDTQYF. CDR3 in DNA: TGTGCCAGCAGGCCTACTAGAAGCACAGATACGCAGTATTTT.

Notes on this clone: A read error may account for a junction end that differs from germline. This rearrangement joins TRBV7-9 to TRBJ1-1; 8 nucleotides align to TRBD1. This CDR3 comprises 15 residues. Germline V gene sequence: CDR1 SEHNR, CDR2 FQNEAQ (reference sequence). The chain's CDR3 is CSSSSFGPTGVIAFF. The DNA of the CDR3 is TGTTCCAGCAGCTCGTTTGGACCGACAGGGGTTATAGCTTTCTTT.

The chain has TRBV7-2 and TRBJ2-7; D ambiguous. CDR1 is SGHTA, CDR2 FQGNSA, per germline. V was shortened by 4 bases and J by 7 bases, with 8 bases between the two germline ends. This CDR3 is built from 11 residues. The CDR3 DNA reads as TGTGCCAGCAGCTCCGCTAGGGAGCAGTACTTC. Encoded protein: CASSSAREQYF.

This rearrangement joins TRBV6-5 to TRBJ1-4; TRBD1 agrees at 7 bases. CDR3 size: 14 residues. Germline-derived CDR1 and CDR2 are MNHEY and SVGAGI. J lost 7 bases, V lost 6 bases, and 8 bases had no gene match. The CDR3 bases are TGTGCCAGCAGCTTAGACAGGGTCGGTGAAAAACTGTTTTTT. Its translation: CASSLDRVGEKLFF.

The chain joins TRBV30 to TRBJ2-1, with 7 bases lining up with TRBD2. Germline lookup yields CDR1 GTSNPN and CDR2 SVGIG (reference sequence). The ends lost 0 bases at V and 2 bases at J; junction bases unmatched: 4. This CDR3 has 15 residues. CDR3 amino acids: CAWSVASGTYNEQFF. In DNA, the CDR3 is TGTGCCTGGAGTGTGGCTAGCGGTACCTACAATGAGCAGTTCTTC.

V usage is TRBV4-3 and J usage is TRBJ2-5, with 10 bases aligning to TRBD2. Germline V gene lookup returns CDR1 LGHNA and CDR2 YSLEER. The junction had 3 bases not matched to a gene; V was cut back by 1 base and J by 4 bases. The CDR3 totals 15 residues. CDR3: CASSQVIAGGETQYF. The CDR3 bases are TGCGCCAGCAGCCAAGTCATAGCGGGAGGAGAGACCCAGTACTTC.

The rearrangement links TRBV13 to TRBJ2-7; 9 nucleotides line up with TRBD1. Trimming cost V 5 bases and J 6 bases; bases outside gene matches: 17. Looked up from germline, CDR1 is PRHDT and CDR2 is FYEKMQ (reference sequence). This CDR3 comprises 17 residues. CDR3 sequence (DNA): TGTGCCAGCAGCGAGACAGGGGGGCCGGCGGTGGTGGCCGAGCAGTACTTC. Amino acids: CASSETGGPAVVAEQYF. Full variable domain (rest looked up from reference TRBV13 and TRBJ2-7): AAGVIQSPRHLIKEKRETATLKCYPIPRHDTVYWYQQGPGQDPQFLISFYEKMQSDKGSIPDRFSAQQFSDYHSELNMSSLELGDSALYFCASSETGGPAVVAEQYFGPGTRLTVT.

J is TRBJ2-1 and V is TRBV18; 13 positions match TRBD2. CDR1 and CDR2 (germline): KGHSH, LQKENI. V was pared by 3 bases and J by 16 bases, with 3 bases of the junction left unmatched. The CDR3 spans 12 residues. The CDR3 here is CASSPGLAGVFF. Written as DNA, the CDR3 is TGTGCCAGCTCACCCGGACTAGCGGGAGTCTTCTTC.

The V call is TRBV2, the J call TRBJ2-2; a possible D gene is TRBD2 (5 bases). The CDR3 length is 13 residues. Germline CDR1 and CDR2: SNHLY and FYNNEI. Trimming cost V 3 bases and J 4 bases, with 6 bases left between them. The CDR3 DNA follows: TGTGCCAGCAGTGAGAGGGTCACCGGGGAGCTGTTTTTT. It codes for CASSERVTGELFF.

The chain employs TRBV15 and TRBJ1-5; 9 bases match TRBD1. From germline, CDR1 is LNHNV and CDR2 YYDKDF (reference sequence). There are 18 residues in the CDR3. V was pared by 2 bases and J by 6 bases, with 14 bases of the junction left unmatched. The CDR3: CATSRTPYGTGTGQPQHF. CDR3 in DNA: TGTGCCACCAGCAGAACCCCGTATGGGACAGGGACTGGTCAGCCCCAGCATTTT. The full variable domain, its missing parts supplied by reference TRBV15 and TRBJ1-5, is DAMVIQNPRYQVTQFGKPVTLSCSQTLNHNVMYWYQQKSSQAPKLLFHYYDKDFNNEADTPDNFQSRRPNTSFCFLDIRSPGLGDTAMYLCATSRTPYGTGTGQPQHFGDGTRLSIL.

The CDR3 DNA is TGCGCCAGCAGGCCAAAGGCCTGGGGGGACGAGCAGTACTTC. Residues: CASRPKAWGDEQYF. The V call is TRBV5-1, the J call TRBJ2-7; tentatively, D is TRBD2 (6 bases). CDR1 is SGHRS, CDR2 YFSETQ, per germline. The CDR3 runs to 14 residues. V was clipped by 5 bases and J by 5 bases, with 17 bases between them.

The chain is built from TRBV19 and TRBJ2-7; no clear D gene. Germline assignment: CDR1 LNHDA and CDR2 SQIVND (reference sequence). The CDR3 has 11 amino acids. Trimming removed 3 bases from V and 6 bases from J, with 6 bases in between. The CDR3: CASSIRSEQYF. The CDR3 bases are TGTGCCAGTAGTATTAGGAGCGAGCAGTACTTC.

The chain has TRBV6-5 and TRBJ1-1, with 7 bases matching TRBD1. The CDR3 is 15 amino acids. The trim removed 6 bases at V and 3 bases at J, leaving 10 bases unmatched. CDR1 is MNHEY and CDR2 is SVGAGI in the germline V gene. The chain's CDR3 is CASRDSQGPYTEAFF. In DNA form, the CDR3 reads TGTGCCAGCAGGGATTCACAGGGGCCCTACACTGAAGCTTTCTTT.

The rearrangement uses TRBV14 and TRBJ2-7; D is undetermined. The germline V and J ends were trimmed by 1 base and 6 bases, with 13 bases remaining between them. CDR3 length: 14 residues. Germline V lookup: CDR1 SGHDN, CDR2 FVKESK. The CDR3 DNA sequence: TGTGCCAGCAGCCAAGTCCGGAACAGTGGCGAGCAGTACTTC. Amino acids: CASSQVRNSGEQYF.

Concerning this clone: An end of the junction does not agree with germline; a read error may underlie this. This rearrangement joins TRBV7-7 to TRBJ2-3, with a possible D match to TRBD2 (5 bases). The CDR3 contains 13 residues. Germline CDR1 reads SSHAT; CDR2 reads FNYEAQ (reference sequence). The CDR3, as DNA: TGTGCTAGCAGCTTAGACGCGGGAGATACGCAGTATTTT. Translated: CASSLDAGDTQYF.

The rearrangement joins TRBV21-1 to TRBJ2-1; whether TRBD1, the table's D call, matches the DNA was not checked. TRBV21-1 is annotated as a pseudogene. The CDR3 consists of 17 residues. Here the CDR3 DNA reads TGTGCCAGCAGCAAAGGGGTACTGGACAGGACCTACAATGAGCAGTTCTTC. Amino acid sequence: CASSKGVLDRTYNEQFF.

The chain links TRBV28 to TRBJ2-1, with TRBD2 matching 7 bases. The germline V gene encodes CDR1 MDHEN and CDR2 SYDVKM. V lost 2 bases to trimming and J lost 5 bases; unmatched junction nucleotides: 0. The CDR3 loop spans 13 amino acids. CDR3 protein: CASSLAGDNEQFF. The DNA of the CDR3 is TGTGCCAGCAGTTTAGCGGGGGACAATGAGCAGTTCTTC.